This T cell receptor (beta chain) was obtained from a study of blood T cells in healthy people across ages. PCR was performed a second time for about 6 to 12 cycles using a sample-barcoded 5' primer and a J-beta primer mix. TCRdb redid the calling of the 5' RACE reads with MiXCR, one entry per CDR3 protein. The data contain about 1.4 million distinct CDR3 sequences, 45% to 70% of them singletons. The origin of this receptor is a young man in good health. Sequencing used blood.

CDR3 in DNA: TGTGCCAGCAGCCAGAACGGACAGGGGGCGAAAGAGCAGTTCTTC. This sequence encodes CASSQNGQGAKEQFF. The rearrangement joins TRBV4-2 to TRBJ2-1, with 11 bases lining up with TRBD1. The trim removed 3 bases at V and 10 bases at J, leaving 8 bases unmatched. Germline V CDR1 and CDR2: LGHNA, YNFKEQ. The CDR3 covers 15 residues.